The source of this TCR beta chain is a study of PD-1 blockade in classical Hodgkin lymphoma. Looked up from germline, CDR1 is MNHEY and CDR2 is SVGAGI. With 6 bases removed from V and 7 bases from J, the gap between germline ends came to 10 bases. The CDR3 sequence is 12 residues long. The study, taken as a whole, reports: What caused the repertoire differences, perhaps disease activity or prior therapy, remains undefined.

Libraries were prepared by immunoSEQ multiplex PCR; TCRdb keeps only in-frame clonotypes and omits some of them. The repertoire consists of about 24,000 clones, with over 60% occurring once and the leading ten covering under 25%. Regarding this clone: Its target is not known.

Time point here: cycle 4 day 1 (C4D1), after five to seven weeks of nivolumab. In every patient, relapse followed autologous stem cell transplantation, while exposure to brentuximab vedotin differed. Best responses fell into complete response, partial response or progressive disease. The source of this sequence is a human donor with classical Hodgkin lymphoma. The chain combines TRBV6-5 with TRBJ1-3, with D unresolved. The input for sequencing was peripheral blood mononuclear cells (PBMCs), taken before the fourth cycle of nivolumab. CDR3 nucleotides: TGTGCCAGCAGAGCCTCGTGGAACACCATATATTTT. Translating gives CASRASWNTIYF.